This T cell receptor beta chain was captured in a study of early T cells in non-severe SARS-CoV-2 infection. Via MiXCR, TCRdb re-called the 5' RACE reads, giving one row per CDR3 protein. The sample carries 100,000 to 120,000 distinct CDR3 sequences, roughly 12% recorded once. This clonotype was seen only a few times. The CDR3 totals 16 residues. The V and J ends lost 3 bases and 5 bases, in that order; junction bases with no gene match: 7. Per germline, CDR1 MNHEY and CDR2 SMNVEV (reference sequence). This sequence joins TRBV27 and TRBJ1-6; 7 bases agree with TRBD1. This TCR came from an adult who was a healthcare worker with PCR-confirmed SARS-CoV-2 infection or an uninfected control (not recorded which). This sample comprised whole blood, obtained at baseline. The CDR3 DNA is TGTGCCAGCAGTTTTTTGCCGGGGACAGATAATTCACCCCTCCACTTT. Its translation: CASSFLPGTDNSPLHF.